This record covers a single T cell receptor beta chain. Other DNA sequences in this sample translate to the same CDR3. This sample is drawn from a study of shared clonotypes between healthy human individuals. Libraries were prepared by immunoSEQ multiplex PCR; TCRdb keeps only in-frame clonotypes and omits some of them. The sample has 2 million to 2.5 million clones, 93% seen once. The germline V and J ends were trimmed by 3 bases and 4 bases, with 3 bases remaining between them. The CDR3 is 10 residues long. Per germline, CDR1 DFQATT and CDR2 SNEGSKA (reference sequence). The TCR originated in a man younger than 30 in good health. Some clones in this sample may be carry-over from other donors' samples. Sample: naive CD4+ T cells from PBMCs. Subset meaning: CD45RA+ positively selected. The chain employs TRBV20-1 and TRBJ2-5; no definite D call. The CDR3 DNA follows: TGCAGTGCTAGGGTAGAGACCCAGTACTTC. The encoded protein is CSARVETQYF.